Described below is a single T cell receptor beta chain sequence and its context. The antigen this receptor binds is unknown. No base-level quality is on record; no much larger clone is a single base apart. The data were obtained in a study of OX40 agonist ivuxolimab in advanced cancers. General notes on the study: The costimulatory receptor OX40 (CD134) was targeted by ivuxolimab, a fully human IgG2 agonistic monoclonal antibody. Intravenous ivuxolimab was administered to patients every 2 weeks at six dose levels: 0.01, 0.1, 0.3, 1.5, 3 and 10 mg/kg. The point of sequencing TCRbeta in the periphery was to test whether ivuxolimab changed TCR sequence diversity and drove clonal T-cell expansion. Patients were allowed to have had prior anti-PD-1, anti-PD-L1 or anti-CTLA-4 therapy, and 30% to 40% of the dose-escalation patients had previously received checkpoint inhibitors. The monotherapy dose-escalation portion (N ≈ 55 patients) of the phase I ivuxolimab trial is reported in the paper. Of the approximately 50 dose-escalation patients, hepatocellular carcinoma was present in 19, melanoma in around 15, renal cell carcinoma in 9 and head and neck cancer in 9. In the dose-escalation cohort, approximately 83% of patients were male, and the mean age was 60 years with a range of roughly 23 to 79. Partial responses were achieved by three dose-escalation patients, of whom one had hepatocellular carcinoma and two had cutaneous melanoma. Findings and caveats that apply to the study as a whole: The antigen specificity of the clonally expanded peripheral T cells was not determined. In partial responders in the 0.1-3.0 mg/kg groups, normalized peripheral clonal expansion was found to be among the lowest, especially among CD8+ T cells. Low levels of normalized T-cell clonal expansion were also seen in some patients who did not respond. After ivuxolimab, CD8+ T cells had more expanded clones than CD4+ T cells on average. At doses of 0.1 to 3.0 mg/kg, clonal expansion of both CD4+ and CD8+ blood T cells was observed from baseline to week 6.

V is pared back by 1 base and J by 2 bases, with 9 bases lying between the germline termini. According to the germline V gene, CDR1 reads MDHEN and CDR2 reads SYDVKM. CDR3 length: 15 amino acids, cysteine to phenylalanine. The retained sequence is limited to the CDR3, 45 bases, with the frame set at the first base. Patients with a history of autoimmune disease or receiving systemic immunosuppression were excluded from the trial. Peripheral blood for TCR sequencing was collected from all dose cohorts at baseline, on cycle 4 day 1, and on cycle 7 day 1. The samples were taken from a phase I, first-in-human, multicenter, open-label dose-escalation trial of ivuxolimab. The trial enrolled adults with locally advanced or metastatic head and neck squamous cell, hepatocellular, melanoma or renal cell carcinoma. CD4+ and CD8+ T cells were sorted separately from peripheral blood before TCR sequencing. To sequence the TCRbeta CDR3 region, genomic DNA was isolated from the sorted cells. TCRbeta CDR3 regions were sequenced using the immunoSEQ Assay. Entries here come from immuneACCESS through TCRdb and include only in-frame sequences with V and J called. Some clones fail to appear in such tables; in the studies checked, an unresolved V gene covers under half of the shortfall, and the cause of the remainder is unknown. Counted in this sample were roughly 120,000 clones; roughly 90% of them appeared once. Clones ranked in the top ten supply about 0.81% of the sample.

The V and J segments used are TRBV28 and TRBJ1-5; the D segment cannot be called with confidence. The sequence was obtained from an adult with an advanced solid tumor such as melanoma, head and neck, liver or kidney cancer. The specimen was CD4+ or CD8+ T cells sorted from blood, collected in a trial of the OX40 agonist ivuxolimab. Here is the DNA: TGTGCCAGCAGTTTATACTCCCAGGGCAATCAGCCCCAGCATTTT. This gives the protein CASSLYSQGNQPQHF.